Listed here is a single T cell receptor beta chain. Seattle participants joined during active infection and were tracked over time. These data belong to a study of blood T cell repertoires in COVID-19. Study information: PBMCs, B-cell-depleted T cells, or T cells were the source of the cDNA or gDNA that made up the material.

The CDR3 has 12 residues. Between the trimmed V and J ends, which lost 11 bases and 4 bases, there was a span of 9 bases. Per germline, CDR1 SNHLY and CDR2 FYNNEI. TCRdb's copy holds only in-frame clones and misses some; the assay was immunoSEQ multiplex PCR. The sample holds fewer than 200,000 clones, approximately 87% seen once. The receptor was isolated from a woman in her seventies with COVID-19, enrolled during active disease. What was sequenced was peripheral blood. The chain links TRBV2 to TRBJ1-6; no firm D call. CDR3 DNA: TGTGCCTTCCGGTTTTATAATTCACCCCTCCACTTT. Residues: CAFRFYNSPLHF. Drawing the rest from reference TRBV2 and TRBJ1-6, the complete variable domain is EPEVTQTPSHQVTQMGQEVILRCVPISNHLYFYWYRQILGQKVEFLVSFYNNEISEKSEIFDDQFSVERPDGSNFTLKIRSTKLEDSAMYFCAFRFYNSPLHFGNGTRLTVT.